This is a list of T cell receptor beta chains from one sample in a study of T cell clonotyping in hematopoietic cell transplantation. The repertoire was sequenced with immunoSEQ multiplex PCR; TCRdb's copy has only in-frame clones and lacks some. The sample consists of over 10,000 clones, 40% to 60% of them appearing once. The specimen was peripheral blood mononuclear cells. The receptors were sampled from a man aged 45-60 years in good health. Some clones in this sample may be carry-over from other donors' samples. Each CDR3 is given with its conserved first and last residue. A D gene is named only where the DNA matches it firmly. Size tells how often a clone was seen (once, few, many) or the class of an expanded clone, and some rows leave it out.

j_call	v_call	clone_size	cdr3_length	d_call	cdr3_aa	cdr3_nt
TRBJ2-1	TRBV5-1	few	13	TRBD1	CASSLGQGAFPFF	TGCGCCAGCAGCTTGGGACAGGGGGCATTTCCGTTCTTC
TRBJ2-7	TRBV27	-	14	-	CASSLSSRSYEQYF	TGTGCCAGCAGTTTATCGTCCAGATCCTACGAGCAGTACTTC
TRBJ2-2	TRBV30	-	13	-	CAWTAESTGELFF	TGTGCCTGGACGGCGGAGAGCACCGGGGAGCTGTTTTTT
TRBJ1-5	TRBV5-1	-	13	-	CASSGGGGQPQHF	TGTGCCAGCAGCGGGGGGGGCGGGCAGCCCCAGCATTTT
TRBJ1-2	TRBV19	few	11	-	CASSQRYGYTF	TGTGCCAGTTCTCAACGCTACGGCTACACCTTC
TRBJ2-5	TRBV6-5	-	14	TRBD2	CASRTGLGRETQYF	TGTGCCAGCAGGACGGGACTAGGCAGAGAGACCCAGTACTTC
TRBJ2-5	TRBV4-3	-	16	TRBD2	CASSQGFGGRQETQYF	TGCGCCAGCAGCCAAGGGTTCGGCGGGAGGCAAGAGACCCAGTACTTC
TRBJ1-5	TRBV5-4	-	14	-	CASSLAGGDQPQHF	TGTGCCAGCAGCTTGGCCGGGGGAGATCAGCCCCAGCATTTT
TRBJ1-4	TRBV29-1	-	12	TRBD1	CSALTGNEKLFF	TGCAGCGCCCTGACAGGGAATGAAAAACTGTTTTTT
TRBJ1-2	TRBV30	few	16	-	CAWSPLGQPNNYGYTF	TGTGCCTGGAGTCCCCTCGGACAGCCTAATAACTATGGCTACACCTTC
TRBJ2-7	TRBV7-2	few	14	TRBD1	CASSLGTGANEQYF	TGTGCCAGCAGCTTAGGGACAGGGGCGAACGAGCAGTACTTC
TRBJ2-7	TRBV25-1	-	14	-	CASSEGAGPWEQYF	TGTGCCAGCAGTGAGGGGGCCGGCCCCTGGGAGCAGTACTTC
TRBJ2-5	TRBV30	-	15	-	CAWSVPGSPQETQYF	TGTGCCTGGAGTGTCCCCGGGAGTCCCCAAGAGACCCAGTACTTC
TRBJ1-4	TRBV5-6	-	13	-	CASSQPGPEKLFF	TGTGCCAGCAGCCAACCGGGTCCTGAAAAACTGTTTTTT
TRBJ2-7	TRBV7-9	-	17	TRBD2	CASSPGWRDSGTYEQYF	TGTGCCAGCAGCCCAGGGTGGAGGGATAGCGGGACCTACGAGCAGTACTTC
TRBJ2-7	TRBV6-5	-	14	-	CASSRMTGSYEQYF	TGTGCCAGCAGTAGGATGACAGGCTCCTACGAGCAGTACTTC
TRBJ1-1	TRBV5-6	-	13	-	CASSLGFSTEAFF	TGTGCCAGCAGCTTAGGGTTTAGCACTGAAGCTTTCTTT
TRBJ2-7	TRBV29-1	-	12	-	CSVVRDSYEQYF	TGCAGCGTTGTGAGGGATTCCTACGAGCAGTACTTC
TRBJ2-5	TRBV30	-	13	TRBD2	CASKRGGGETQYF	TGTGCCAGTAAGCGGGGGGGCGGCGAGACCCAGTACTTC
TRBJ1-2	TRBV27	-	16	-	CASSHRPQLANYGYTF	TGTGCCAGCAGTCACCGTCCACAGCTAGCTAACTATGGCTACACCTTC
TRBJ1-4	TRBV5-6	-	15	TRBD1	CASSPLGQGWEKLFF	TGTGCCAGCAGCCCGTTGGGACAGGGCTGGGAAAAACTGTTTTTT
TRBJ2-7	TRBV25-1	-	16	TRBD1	CASSDPDRAGLYEQYF	TGTGCCAGCAGTGATCCGGACAGGGCGGGGCTCTACGAGCAGTACTTC
TRBJ2-2	TRBV7-3	-	14	TRBD1	CASRRGTGTGELFF	TGTGCCAGCAGGAGGGGGACAGGGACCGGGGAGCTGTTTTTT
TRBJ2-7	TRBV4-3	-	16	-	CASSQDRGGHPYEQYF	TGCGCCAGCAGCCAAGATCGGGGAGGCCACCCCTACGAGCAGTACTTC
TRBJ2-7	TRBV29-1	few	14	-	CSVGSRREFSEQYF	TGCAGCGTTGGATCCCGTAGGGAGTTTAGCGAGCAGTACTTC
TRBJ2-5	TRBV28	-	18	TRBD2	CASSAIRGLAGDLETQYF	TGTGCCAGCAGTGCCATCAGGGGACTAGCGGGAGATCTGGAGACCCAGTACTTC